Below, one TCR beta chain is given with its context. Its antigen is unidentified. These data belong to a study of T-cell memory formation after mild COVID-19. Study-level information: The two donors had largely donor-specific TCR clusters. Study-wide points: Later expanders leaned CD4+, whereas clones that contracted between day 15 and 85 were balanced CD4/CD8. Contracting CD4+ clones sat mainly in CM and EM; CD8+ in EMRA.

This CDR3 is 15 amino acids long. Trimming shortened V by 1 base and J by 10 bases, and 19 bases separated the two germline ends. Per germline, CDR1 SGHTA and CDR2 FQGNSA. The 5'RACE method, run with constant-segment primers, produced TCR alpha and TCR beta cDNA libraries (carrying sample barcodes and UMIs). Using its own MiXCR run on the 5' RACE reads, TCRdb lists one record per CDR3 protein. The profile shows 300,000 to 350,000 distinct CDR3 sequences, roughly a fifth of them singletons. This clonotype was obtained from a man in his late teens or twenties who had mild COVID-19 (a few samples of this study predate the infection). Cell type and time point are not known. V usage is TRBV7-2 and J usage is TRBJ1-1; D is possibly TRBD1 (5 bases). Sequenced sample: PBMCs or a T cell subset sorted from them (not recorded which). The CDR3: CASSLVVDTIGGAFF. CDR3 coding DNA: TGTGCCAGCAGCTTAGTAGTGGACACTATCGGCGGAGCTTTCTTT. The full variable domain, in which reference TRBV7-2 and TRBJ1-1 provide the parts outside the CDR3, is GAGVSQSPSNKVTEKGKDVELRCDPISGHTALYWYRQSLGQGLEFLIYFQGNSAPDKSGLPSDRFSAERTGGSVSTLTIQRTQQEDSAVYLCASSLVVDTIGGAFFGQGTRLTVV.